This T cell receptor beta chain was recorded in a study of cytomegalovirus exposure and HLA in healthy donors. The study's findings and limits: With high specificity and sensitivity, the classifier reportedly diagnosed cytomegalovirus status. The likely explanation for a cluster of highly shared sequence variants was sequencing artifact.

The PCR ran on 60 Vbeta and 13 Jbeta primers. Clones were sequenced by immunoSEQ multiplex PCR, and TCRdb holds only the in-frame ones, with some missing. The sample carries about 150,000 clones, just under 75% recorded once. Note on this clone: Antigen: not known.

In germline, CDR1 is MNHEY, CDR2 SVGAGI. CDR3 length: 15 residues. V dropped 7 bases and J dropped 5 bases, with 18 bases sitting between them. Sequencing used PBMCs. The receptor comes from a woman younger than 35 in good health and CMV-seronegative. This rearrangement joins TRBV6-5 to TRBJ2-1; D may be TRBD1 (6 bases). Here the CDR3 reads CASTRTVYEDNEQFF. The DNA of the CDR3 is TGTGCCAGCACTAGGACAGTTTATGAGGACAATGAGCAGTTCTTC.